This T cell receptor beta chain derives from a study of Ad26.COV2.S vaccination and SARS-CoV-2 variants. As for the study in general: The COV1001 Ad26.COV2.S trial arm included the donor.

The CDR3 spans 13 residues. Germline V gene lookup returns CDR1 LGHDT and CDR2 YNNKEL (reference sequence). Trimming shortened V by 0 bases and J by 2 bases, and 4 bases separated the two germline ends. Some clones are missing from TCRdb's copy, which holds only in-frame ones; the method was immunoSEQ multiplex PCR. The sample consists of about 400,000 clones, 75% to 90% of them appearing once. On this clone: No antigen is known for it. Other DNA sequences within the sample encode an identical CDR3.

Study results and caveats: Overall T cell responses may have been underestimated by the analyses of TCR breadth and depth. Placebo and vaccine recipients had non-spike TCR breadth that was similar.

Treatment here: 15 to 20 received Ad26.COV2.S at low or high dose, single or two shots; about 5 received placebo; per-sample allocation not given. Sampling took place 63 days after the first vaccine or placebo injection. In the vaccine, an Ad26 vector expressed the SARS-CoV-2 spike of the Wuhan strain. This receptor was taken from a person aged 18-60 years who received the Ad26.COV2.S COVID-19 vaccine or a placebo. This material consisted of peripheral blood, taken in a trial of Ad26.COV2.S vaccine versus placebo. The rearrangement joins TRBV3-1 (or the pseudogene TRBV3-2) to TRBJ1-1, with D hard to call. The CDR3 loop reads CASSQDLNTEAFF. In DNA, the CDR3 is TGTGCCAGCAGCCAAGACTTAAACACTGAAGCTTTCTTT.